These 20 T cell receptor beta chains were all obtained from the same sample, sequenced in a study of blood T cell repertoires in COVID-19 (dated by TCRdb to between 2020 and 2021). The library was obtained by the immunoSEQ multiplex PCR assay. The clones in this table, taken by TCRdb from immuneACCESS, are in-frame only. Not every clone is retained; where verified, under half of the shortfall comes from an unresolved V gene, and the cause of the rest is unknown. This sample holds fewer than 70,000 clones; 89% were observed only once. The top ten constitute about 8.1% of the sample. The sample comprised peripheral blood. All receptors derive from a middle-aged man with active COVID-19.

The chain recombines TRBV18 with TRBJ1-2; D perhaps matches TRBD1 (5 bases). V was clipped by 3 bases and J by 4 bases, with 15 bases between them. The CDR3 loop spans 15 amino acids. Per germline, CDR1 KGHSH and CDR2 LQKENI. CDR3 sequence: CASSPVSGWAYGYTF. The CDR3 bases are TGTGCCAGCTCACCGGTCTCAGGGTGGGCCTATGGCTACACCTTC.

The chain joins TRBV4-2 to TRBJ2-5; 8 bases agree with TRBD2. CDR1 and CDR2 from the germline V gene are LGHNA and YNFKEQ. Losses at the gene ends were 1 base for V and 2 bases for J; bases not matched to a gene: 6. The CDR3 spans 16 residues. The CDR3 DNA follows: TGTGCCAGCAGCCAAGGTAGCGGGGTAGGACAAGAGACCCAGTACTTC. This encodes CASSQGSGVGQETQYF.

This chain connects TRBV14 to TRBJ2-1; D gene unclear. V was cut by 4 bases and J by 7 bases, with 14 bases left in between. The germline gives CDR1 SGHDN, CDR2 FVKESK. This CDR3 is 14 amino acids long. The CDR3, as DNA: TGTGCCAGCAGCCGAAACCTCCTAGGAAATGAGCAGTTCTTC. Residues: CASSRNLLGNEQFF.

The chain combines TRBV5-1 with TRBJ1-1, with 7 bases lining up with TRBD1. Germline CDR1 SGHRS, CDR2 YFSETQ. The junction had 6 bases not matched to a gene; V was cut back by 0 bases and J by 4 bases. CDR3 length: 15 residues. CDR3: CASSLGGGRTTEAFF. The CDR3 coding sequence is TGCGCCAGCAGCTTGGGAGGGGGCAGGACCACTGAAGCTTTCTTT.

This chain links TRBV6-5 with TRBJ1-1; perhaps TRBD1 as D (5 bases). V lost 8 bases and J 0 bases, leaving 16 bases between the germline ends. The CDR3 length is 15 residues. CDR1 is MNHEY, CDR2 SVGAGI, per germline. As DNA, the CDR3 is TGTGCCAGCGAACCGTTGGGGGGGATGAACACTGAAGCTTTCTTT. Encoded protein: CASEPLGGMNTEAFF.

This chain uses TRBV19 with TRBJ1-3; unclear D gene. Trimming shortened V by 0 bases and J by 1 base, and 4 bases separated the two germline ends. This CDR3 comprises 14 residues. The germline V gene encodes CDR1 LNHDA and CDR2 SQIVND (reference sequence). The CDR3 nucleotides read TGTGCCAGTAGTATAGATCGGTCTGGAAACACCATATATTTT. Amino acids: CASSIDRSGNTIYF.

The chain recombines TRBV7-2 with TRBJ1-1; D unresolved. This CDR3 is 13 amino acids long. Trimming removed 1 base at V and 3 bases at J, with 6 bases between. Germline V CDR1 and CDR2: SGHTA, FQGNSA. Here the CDR3 reads CASSLDSYTEAFF. In DNA, the CDR3 is TGTGCCAGCAGCTTAGACAGCTACACTGAAGCTTTCTTT.

This chain joins TRBV7-5 and TRBJ2-3; whether TRBD2, the table's D call, matches the DNA was not checked. TRBV7-5 is flagged as a pseudogene. The CDR3 totals 13 residues. The chain's CDR3 is CARSSLATDTQYF. CDR3 DNA sequence: TGTGCCAGAAGCTCCCTAGCAACAGATACGCAGTATTTT.

This rearrangement joins TRBV4-3 to TRBJ1-1, with 8 bases identical to TRBD1. The CDR3 is 14 residues long. Germline loops: CDR1 LGHNA, CDR2 YSLEER. V was clipped by 5 bases and J by 6 bases; unmatched bases: 8. The CDR3 nucleotides are TGCGCCAGCAGCACCCGACAGGGGTCCGCTGAAGCTTTCTTT. Amino acid sequence: CASSTRQGSAEAFF.

The gene calls are TRBV7-9 and TRBJ1-1; D is unresolved. CDR1 and CDR2 (germline): SEHNR, FQNEAQ (reference sequence). The V gene lost 4 bases and the J gene lost 5 bases, with 17 bases spanning the gap. The CDR3 runs 15 residues. CDR3 coding DNA: TGTGCCAGCAGCTCTAACCGGGAAACGTTAACTGAAGCTTTCTTT. Its translation: CASSSNRETLTEAFF.

V gene TRBV11-2 combines with J gene TRBJ1-3; D perhaps matches TRBD1 (6 bases). Germline CDR1 and CDR2: SGHAT and FQNNGV. This CDR3 is built from 19 residues. V shed 5 bases and J shed 2 bases, with 25 bases lying between them. This CDR3 is CASSQGGMRGTPTGNTIYF. The CDR3 nucleotides are TGTGCCAGCAGCCAAGGGGGTATGAGGGGGACACCGACTGGAAACACCATATATTTT.

The rearrangement joins TRBV28 to TRBJ1-5; D is possibly TRBD1 (5 bases). In germline, CDR1 is MDHEN, CDR2 SYDVKM. With 6 bases removed from V and 2 bases from J, the gap between germline ends came to 17 bases. The CDR3 runs to 16 residues. The CDR3 DNA follows: TGTGCCAGCAGCCTGGGGAGGGGATATGGCAATCAGCCCCAGCATTTT. It encodes CASSLGRGYGNQPQHF.

The CDR3 region has the DNA TGTGCCAGTAGTGCCCATTTAGGGGGCGACGAGCAGTACTTC. Encoded protein: CASSAHLGGDEQYF. The rearrangement links TRBV19 to TRBJ2-7, with 7 bases identical to TRBD1. The CDR3 loop spans 14 amino acids. Germline V lookup: CDR1 LNHDA, CDR2 SQIVND (reference sequence). J was trimmed by 5 bases and V by 5 bases; bases with no gene match: 9.

The V call is TRBV15, the J call TRBJ2-7; 8 bases are shared with TRBD2. Trimming took 1 base from V and 2 from J; bases not matched to a gene: 4. Germline CDR1 is LNHNV and CDR2 is YYDKDF (reference sequence). The CDR3 extends over 15 amino acids. The CDR3 reads CATSRVAGSPYEQYF. CDR3 nucleotides: TGTGCCACCAGCAGAGTAGCGGGGAGCCCCTACGAGCAGTACTTC. Filled out from reference TRBV15 and TRBJ2-7, the complete variable domain reads DAMVIQNPRYQVTQFGKPVTLSCSQTLNHNVMYWYQQKSSQAPKLLFHYYDKDFNNEADTPDNFQSRRPNTSFCFLDIRSPGLGDTAMYLCATSRVAGSPYEQYFGPGTRLTVT.

This clone has a single count. The chain links TRBV11-2 to TRBJ2-7, with 8 bases aligning to TRBD1. The junction had 6 bases not matched to a gene; V was cut back by 5 bases and J by 3 bases. The CDR3 sequence is 14 residues long. Germline V lookup: CDR1 SGHAT, CDR2 FQNNGV. In DNA, the CDR3 is TGTGCCAGCAGCCCCGGGACAGGAGGCTACGAGCAGTACTTC. Translated: CASSPGTGGYEQYF.

The rearrangement uses TRBV27 and TRBJ2-5, with 8 positions matching TRBD1. CDR1 and CDR2 (germline): MNHEY, SMNVEV (reference sequence). There are 18 residues in the CDR3. The junction had 14 bases not matched to a gene; V was cut back by 5 bases and J by 0 bases. CDR3 nucleotides: TGTGCCAGCAGTCCCATACGACTGACAGGGGTGTACCAAGAGACCCAGTACTTC. This gives the protein CASSPIRLTGVYQETQYF.

This chain connects TRBV5-1 to TRBJ1-6, with 7 bases identical to TRBD1. CDR1 and CDR2 (germline): SGHRS, YFSETQ. This CDR3 spans 16 amino acids. The J segment lost 7 bases and the V segment lost 0 bases, leaving 7 bases of the junction unmatched. The DNA for the CDR3 is TGCGCCAGCAGCTTGGTCGACAGGGCGCGGAATTCACCCCTCCACTTT. It encodes CASSLVDRARNSPLHF.

This chain connects TRBV3-1 (or the pseudogene TRBV3-2) to TRBJ1-6; D is ambiguous. V was clipped by 1 base and J by 0 bases, with 10 bases between them. The CDR3 is 17 amino acids. Germline assignment: CDR1 LGHDT and CDR2 YNNKEL (reference sequence). CDR3 DNA: TGTGCCAGCAGCCAAGCCCCGGTGAGCTCCTATAATTCACCCCTCCACTTT. As protein: CASSQAPVSSYNSPLHF.

The chain couples TRBV15 to TRBJ1-4, with 7 nucleotides matching TRBD1. V was pared by 5 bases and J by 4 bases, with 7 bases of the junction left unmatched. Germline CDR1 and CDR2: LNHNV and YYDKDF (reference sequence). This CDR3 has 15 residues. The CDR3 nucleotides read TGTGCCACCAGCCCCACGGGACAGCTTAATGAAAAACTGTTTTTT. Its translation is CATSPTGQLNEKLFF.

This chain links TRBV7-3 with TRBJ1-1, with 7 bases identical to TRBD1. The CDR3 consists of 15 residues. The V segment lost 5 bases and the J segment 0 bases; nucleotides outside the gene matches: 6. The germline V gene has CDR1 SGHTA and CDR2 FQGTGA. The CDR3 region has the DNA TGTGCCAGCAGCCTCCGACAGGGCTTGAACACTGAAGCTTTCTTT. Its translation is CASSLRQGLNTEAFF.